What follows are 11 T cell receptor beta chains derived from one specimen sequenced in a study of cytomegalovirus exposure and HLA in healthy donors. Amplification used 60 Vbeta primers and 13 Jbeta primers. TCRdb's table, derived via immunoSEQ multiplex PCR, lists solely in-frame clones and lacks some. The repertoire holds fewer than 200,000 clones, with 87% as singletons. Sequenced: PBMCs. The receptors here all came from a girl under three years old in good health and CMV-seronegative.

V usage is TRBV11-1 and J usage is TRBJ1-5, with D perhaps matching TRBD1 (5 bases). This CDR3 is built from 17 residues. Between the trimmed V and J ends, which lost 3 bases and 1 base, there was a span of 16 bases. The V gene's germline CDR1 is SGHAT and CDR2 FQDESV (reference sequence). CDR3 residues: CASSFLVGESSNQPQHF. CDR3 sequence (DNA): TGTGCCAGCAGCTTCTTGGTAGGGGAATCCAGCAATCAGCCCCAGCATTTT.

CDR3: CASSPREQGETQYF. DNA of the CDR3: TGTGCCAGCTCACCACGGGAACAGGGGGAGACCCAGTACTTC. This chain links TRBV18 with TRBJ2-5, with 7 bases identical to TRBD1. CDR3 size: 14 residues. Trimming at V came to 1 base and at J to 5 bases, leaving 4 bases not matched to a gene. The germline gives CDR1 KGHSH, CDR2 LQKENI.

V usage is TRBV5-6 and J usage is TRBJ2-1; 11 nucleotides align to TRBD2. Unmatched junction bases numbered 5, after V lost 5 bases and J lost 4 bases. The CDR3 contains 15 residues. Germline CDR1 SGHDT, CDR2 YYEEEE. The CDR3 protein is CASRSTSGGYNEQFF. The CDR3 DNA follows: TGTGCCAGCAGATCAACTAGCGGGGGTTACAATGAGCAGTTCTTC.

The CDR3 coding sequence is TGTGCCACCAGCAGTCGACAGGTAGAACAAAAACTGTTTTTT. It yields the protein CATSSRQVEQKLFF. The V gene is TRBV15, the J gene TRBJ1-4, with a weak D call TRBD1 (6 bases). Per the germline V gene, CDR1 is LNHNV and CDR2 is YYDKDF (reference sequence). The CDR3 is 14 residues long. V gave up 3 bases and J gave up 9 bases, with 14 bases separating them.

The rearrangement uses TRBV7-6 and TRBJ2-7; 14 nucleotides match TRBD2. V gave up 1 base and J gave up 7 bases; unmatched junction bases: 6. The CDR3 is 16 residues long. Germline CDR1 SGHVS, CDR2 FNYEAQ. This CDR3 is CASSLGGTSGGIEQYF. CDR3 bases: TGTGCCAGCAGCTTAGGGGGGACTAGCGGGGGAATAGAGCAGTACTTC.

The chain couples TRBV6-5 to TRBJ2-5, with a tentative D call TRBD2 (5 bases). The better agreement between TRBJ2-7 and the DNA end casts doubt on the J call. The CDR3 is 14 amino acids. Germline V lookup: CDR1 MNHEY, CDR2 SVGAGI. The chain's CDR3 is CASSDRWTPDEQYF. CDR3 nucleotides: TGTGCCAGCAGTGACCGATGGACTCCCGACGAGCAGTACTTC.

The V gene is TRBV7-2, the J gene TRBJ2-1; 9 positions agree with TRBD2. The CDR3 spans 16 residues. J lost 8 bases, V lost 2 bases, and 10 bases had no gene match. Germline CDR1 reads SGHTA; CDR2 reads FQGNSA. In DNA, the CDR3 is TGTGCCAGCAGCTTATTTTGGGGACTAGCAGACTATGAGCAGTTCTTC. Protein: CASSLFWGLADYEQFF.

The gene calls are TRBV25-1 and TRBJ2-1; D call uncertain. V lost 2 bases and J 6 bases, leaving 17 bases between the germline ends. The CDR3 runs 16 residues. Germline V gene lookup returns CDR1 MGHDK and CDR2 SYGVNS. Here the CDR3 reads CASSEKDRRSCNEQFF. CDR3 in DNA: TGTGCCAGCAGTGAAAAAGATCGGCGGTCGTGCAATGAGCAGTTCTTC.

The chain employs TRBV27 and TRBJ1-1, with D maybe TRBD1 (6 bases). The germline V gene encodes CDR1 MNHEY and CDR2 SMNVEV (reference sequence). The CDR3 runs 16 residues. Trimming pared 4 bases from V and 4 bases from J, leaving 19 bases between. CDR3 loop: CASSSLGVTGSTEAFF. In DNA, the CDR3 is TGTGCCAGCAGTTCCTTAGGCGTCACAGGGTCCACTGAAGCTTTCTTT.

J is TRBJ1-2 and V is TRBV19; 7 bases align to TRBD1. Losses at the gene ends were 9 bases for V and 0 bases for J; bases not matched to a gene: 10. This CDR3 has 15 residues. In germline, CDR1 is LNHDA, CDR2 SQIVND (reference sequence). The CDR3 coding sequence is TGTGCCAGCCTGCCCAGGACAGGAACTAACTATGGCTACACCTTC. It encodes CASLPRTGTNYGYTF.

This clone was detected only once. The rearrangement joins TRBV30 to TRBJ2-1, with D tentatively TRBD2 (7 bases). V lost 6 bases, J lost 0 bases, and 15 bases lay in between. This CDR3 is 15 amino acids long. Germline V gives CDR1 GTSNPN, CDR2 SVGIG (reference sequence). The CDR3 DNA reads TGTGCCTGCTGGGGGGGCTCTCCCTCCTACAATGAGCAGTTCTTC. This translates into CACWGGSPSYNEQFF.